The 4 T cell receptor beta chains below come from one sample, sequenced in a study of blood T cell repertoires in COVID-19. Sequencing used immunoSEQ multiplex PCR; TCRdb keeps in-frame clones, though not all of them. The data contain 150,000 to 200,000 clones, 70% to 90% of them singletons. The sequenced material came from peripheral blood. The origin of the receptors is a woman aged 25 to 39 with active or convalescent COVID-19.

This chain uses TRBV15 with TRBJ2-2, with TRBD1 matching over 7 bases. Germline V gene data show CDR1 as LNHNV and CDR2 as YYDKDF (reference sequence). J was trimmed by 4 bases and V by 7 bases; bases with no gene match: 3. The CDR3 consists of 13 residues. The CDR3 here is CATKTGATGELFF. Written as DNA, the CDR3 is TGTGCCACCAAAACAGGGGCCACCGGGGAGCTGTTTTTT.

This clone was seen only once. The chain recombines TRBV5-4 with TRBJ2-5; TRBD2 is a possible D gene (5 bases). This CDR3 has 13 residues. Trimming removed 6 bases at V and 3 bases at J, with 12 bases between. CDR1 and CDR2 from the germline V gene are SGHNT and YYREEE (reference sequence). The CDR3 DNA is TGTGCCAGCACCGACGTCGGGGAAGAGACCCAGTACTTC. It translates to CASTDVGEETQYF. The full variable domain, rest sourced from reference TRBV5-4 and TRBJ2-5, is ETGVTQSPTHLIKTRGQQVTLRCSSQSGHNTVSWYQQALGQGPQFIFQYYREEENGRGNFPPRFSGLQFPNYSSELNVNALELDDSALYLCASTDVGEETQYFGPGTRLLVL.

This chain uses TRBV3-1 (or the pseudogene TRBV3-2) with TRBJ1-4, with 8 nucleotides matching TRBD1. Germline trimming cut 2 bases from V and 6 bases from J; bases unmatched to any gene: 5. Per germline, CDR1 LGHDT and CDR2 YNNKEL (reference sequence). The CDR3 spans 15 residues. The CDR3 region is CASSQIETGDEKLFF. The CDR3, as DNA: TGTGCCAGCAGCCAAATTGAGACAGGGGATGAAAAACTGTTTTTT.

This chain joins TRBV15 and TRBJ2-1, with 11 bases that match TRBD2. The CDR3 extends over 16 amino acids. V lost 0 bases to trimming and J lost 7 bases; unmatched junction nucleotides: 5. CDR1 is LNHNV, CDR2 YYDKDF, per germline (reference sequence). The CDR3 is CATSRDISGRGNEQFF. CDR3 nucleotides: TGTGCCACCAGCAGAGACATTAGCGGGAGGGGAAATGAGCAGTTCTTC.